This TCR beta chain was captured in a study of T cells in Graves' hyperthyroidism and ophthalmopathy. Amplification of TCR beta CDR3 regions used RNA as the template. TCR CDR3 underwent first-round RT-PCR with the HTBI primer set. TCRdb recomputed calls from the multiplex PCR reads with MiXCR, one row per CDR3 protein. Of about 700,000 distinct CDR3 sequences in the sample, less than 15% were seen once. Many counts were recorded for this clonotype. The source of this sequence is a woman younger than 35 with Graves' hyperthyroidism. Sequencing was done on a sample of blood.

The CDR3 loop reads CASSFDGGGRNEQFF. CDR3 DNA: TGCGCCAGCAGCTTTGATGGCGGAGGGCGCAATGAGCAGTTCTTC. J is TRBJ2-1 and V is TRBV5-1; D is possibly TRBD2 (6 bases). This CDR3 region has 15 residues. Germline assignment: CDR1 SGHRS and CDR2 YFSETQ. Trimming left V 2 bases short and J 6 bases short, with 15 bases between.